This record concerns one TCR beta chain sequence. The sample is drawn from a study of OX40 agonist ivuxolimab in advanced cancers. For the study at large: The dose of intravenous ivuxolimab that patients received every 2 weeks ranged from 0.01 to 10 mg/kg. Prior therapy, whether anti-PD-1, anti-PD-L1 or anti-CTLA-4, was allowed, and 35% to 40% had some.

Clones were read by immunoSEQ multiplex PCR, and TCRdb kept only the in-frame ones, dropping some. The top ten clones hold over 0.6% of a sample with 90,000 to 130,000 clones, 75% to 95% of them seen once. The CDR3 runs 14 residues. The germline V gene has CDR1 MGHRA and CDR2 YSYEKL. Deletions cut 7 bases from V and 7 bases from J, with 14 bases between. Sample: CD4+ or CD8+ T cells sorted from blood, taken in a trial of the OX40 agonist ivuxolimab. This sequence joins TRBV4-1 and TRBJ1-6, with D perhaps matching TRBD1 (5 bases). This TCR came from an adult with an advanced solid tumor such as melanoma, head and neck, liver or kidney cancer. CDR3 bases: TGCGCCAGCAACCATCGGGAGGGGAATTCACCCCTCCACTTT. It encodes CASNHREGNSPLHF.